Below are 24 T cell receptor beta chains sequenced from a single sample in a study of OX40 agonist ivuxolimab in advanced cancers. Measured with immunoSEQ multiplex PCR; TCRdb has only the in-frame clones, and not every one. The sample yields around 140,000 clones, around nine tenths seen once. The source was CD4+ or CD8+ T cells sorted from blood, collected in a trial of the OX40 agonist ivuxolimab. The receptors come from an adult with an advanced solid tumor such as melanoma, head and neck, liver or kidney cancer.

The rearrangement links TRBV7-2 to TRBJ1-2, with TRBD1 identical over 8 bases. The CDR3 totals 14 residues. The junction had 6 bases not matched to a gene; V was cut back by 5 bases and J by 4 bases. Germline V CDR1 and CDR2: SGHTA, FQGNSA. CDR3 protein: CASSTQGAGYGYTF. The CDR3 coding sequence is TGTGCCAGCAGCACCCAGGGGGCGGGCTATGGCTACACCTTC.

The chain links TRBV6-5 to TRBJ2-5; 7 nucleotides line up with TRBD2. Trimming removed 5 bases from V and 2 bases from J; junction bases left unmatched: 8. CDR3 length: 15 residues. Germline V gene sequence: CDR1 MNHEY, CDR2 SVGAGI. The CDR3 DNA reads TGTGCCAGCAGTCCTAGCGGTTTACAGCAAGAGACCCAGTACTTC. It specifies CASSPSGLQQETQYF.

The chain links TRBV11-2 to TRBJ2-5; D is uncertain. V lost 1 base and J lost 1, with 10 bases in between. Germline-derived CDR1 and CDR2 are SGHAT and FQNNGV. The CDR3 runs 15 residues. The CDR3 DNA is TGTGCCAGCAGCTTAGGGGTGACTCGCCAAGAGACCCAGTACTTC. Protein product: CASSLGVTRQETQYF. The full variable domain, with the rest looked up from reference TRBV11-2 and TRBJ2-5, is EAGVAQSPRYKIIEKRQSVAFWCNPISGHATLYWYQQILGQGPKLLIQFQNNGVVDDSQLPKDRFSAERLKGVDSTLKIQPAKLEDSAVYLCASSLGVTRQETQYFGPGTRLLVL.

CDR3 nucleotide sequence: TGTGCCAGCAGGGTCGCAGGGGGAGAGACCCAGTACTTC. Translating it yields CASRVAGGETQYF. This chain connects TRBV7-2 to TRBJ2-5; TRBD1 matches at 7 bases. The germline V gene has CDR1 SGHTA and CDR2 FQGNSA. V lost 6 bases to trimming and J lost 4 bases; unmatched junction nucleotides: 5. The CDR3 is 13 amino acids.

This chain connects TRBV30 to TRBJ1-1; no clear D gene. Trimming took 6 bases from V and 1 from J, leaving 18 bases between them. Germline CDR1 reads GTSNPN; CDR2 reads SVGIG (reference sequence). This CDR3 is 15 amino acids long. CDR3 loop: CACRGVGRWNTEAFF. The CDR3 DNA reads TGTGCCTGTCGCGGGGTAGGACGATGGAACACTGAAGCTTTCTTT.

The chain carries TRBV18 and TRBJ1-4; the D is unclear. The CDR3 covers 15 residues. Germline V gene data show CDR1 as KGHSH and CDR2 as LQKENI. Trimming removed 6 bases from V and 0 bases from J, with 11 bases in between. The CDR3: CASSLNNPTNEKLFF. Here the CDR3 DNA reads TGTGCCAGCTCGTTGAATAATCCAACTAATGAAAAACTGTTTTTT.

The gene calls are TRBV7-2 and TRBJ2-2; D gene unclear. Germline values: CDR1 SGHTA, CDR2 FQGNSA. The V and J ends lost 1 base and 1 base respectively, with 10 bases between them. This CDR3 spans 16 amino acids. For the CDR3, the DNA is TGTGCCAGCAGCTTAGTCGTGGGGATGAACACCGGGGAGCTGTTTTTT. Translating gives CASSLVVGMNTGELFF.

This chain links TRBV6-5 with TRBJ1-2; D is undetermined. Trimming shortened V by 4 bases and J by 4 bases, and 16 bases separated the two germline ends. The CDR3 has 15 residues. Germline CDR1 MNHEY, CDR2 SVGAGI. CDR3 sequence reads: CASSLNAVPGYGYTF. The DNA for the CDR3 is TGTGCCAGCAGTTTAAACGCGGTGCCAGGCTATGGCTACACCTTC.

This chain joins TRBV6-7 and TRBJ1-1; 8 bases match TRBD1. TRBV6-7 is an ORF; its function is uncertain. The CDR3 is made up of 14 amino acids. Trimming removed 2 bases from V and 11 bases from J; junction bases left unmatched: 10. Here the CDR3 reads CASSYRGVTGVAFF. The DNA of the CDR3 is TGTGCCAGCAGTTACAGGGGTGTGACAGGGGTGGCTTTCTTT.

CDR3 bases: TGTGCCACCAGTTTACAGTCTAATGAAAAACTGTTTTTT. Encoded protein: CATSLQSNEKLFF. This chain links TRBV15 with TRBJ1-4; D not resolved. Germline lookup yields CDR1 LNHNV and CDR2 YYDKDF (reference sequence). The CDR3 has 13 amino acids. The V and J ends lost 6 bases and 3 bases respectively, with 8 bases between them. Filled out from reference TRBV15 and TRBJ1-4, the complete variable domain reads DAMVIQNPRYQVTQFGKPVTLSCSQTLNHNVMYWYQQKSSQAPKLLFHYYDKDFNNEADTPDNFQSRRPNTSFCFLDIRSPGLGDTAMYLCATSLQSNEKLFFGSGTQLSVL.

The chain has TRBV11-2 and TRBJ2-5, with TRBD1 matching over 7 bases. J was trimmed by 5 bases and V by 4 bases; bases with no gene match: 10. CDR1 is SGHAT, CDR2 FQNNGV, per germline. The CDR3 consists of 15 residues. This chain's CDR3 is CASSYGTADGETQYF. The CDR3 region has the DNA TGTGCCAGCAGCTATGGGACAGCGGACGGGGAGACCCAGTACTTC.

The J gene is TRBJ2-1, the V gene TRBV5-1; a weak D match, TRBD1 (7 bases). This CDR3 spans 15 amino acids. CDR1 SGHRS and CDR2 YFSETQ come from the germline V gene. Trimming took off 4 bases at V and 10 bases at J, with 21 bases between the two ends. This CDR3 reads CASSPGTSGGREQFF. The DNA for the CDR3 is TGCGCCAGCAGCCCGGGGACCTCAGGGGGGAGAGAGCAGTTCTTC.

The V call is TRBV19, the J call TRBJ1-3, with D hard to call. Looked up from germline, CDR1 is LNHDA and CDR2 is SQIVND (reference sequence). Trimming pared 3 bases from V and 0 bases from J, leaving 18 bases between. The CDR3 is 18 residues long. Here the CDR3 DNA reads TGTGCCAGTAGTATGGCTAAGGACGGCGTTTACTCTGGAAACACCATATATTTT. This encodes CASSMAKDGVYSGNTIYF.

CDR3 loop: CATSRDTGQPWPQHF. The CDR3 region has the DNA TGTGCCACCAGCAGAGATACAGGCCAGCCATGGCCCCAGCATTTT. This sequence joins TRBV15 and TRBJ1-5; a possible D gene is TRBD1 (5 bases). The CDR3 sequence is 15 residues long. From germline, CDR1 is LNHNV and CDR2 YYDKDF (reference sequence). V was shortened by 0 bases and J by 9 bases, with 15 bases between the two germline ends.

The CDR3 sequence: CASSSRGSPAADTQYF. CDR3 DNA: TGTGCCAGTAGTTCGCGGGGGTCGCCAGCGGCAGATACGCAGTATTTT. The chain combines TRBV19 with TRBJ2-3; 7 nucleotides match TRBD2. Germline V gives CDR1 LNHDA, CDR2 SQIVND (reference sequence). V shed 5 bases, J shed 4 bases, and the junction held 12 bases outside the gene matches. This CDR3 is 16 amino acids long.

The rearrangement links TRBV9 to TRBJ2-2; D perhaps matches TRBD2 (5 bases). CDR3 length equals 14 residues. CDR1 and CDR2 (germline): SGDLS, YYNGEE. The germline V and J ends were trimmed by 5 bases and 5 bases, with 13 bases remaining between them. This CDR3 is CASSLNSVTGELFF. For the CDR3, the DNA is TGTGCCAGCAGTCTAAATAGCGTTACCGGGGAGCTGTTTTTT.

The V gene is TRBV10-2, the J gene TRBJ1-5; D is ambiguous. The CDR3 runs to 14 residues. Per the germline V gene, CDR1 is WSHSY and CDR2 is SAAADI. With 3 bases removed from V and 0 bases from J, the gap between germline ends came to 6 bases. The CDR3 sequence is CASSDSYSNQPQHF. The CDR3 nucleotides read TGCGCCAGCAGTGACAGCTATAGCAATCAGCCCCAGCATTTT.

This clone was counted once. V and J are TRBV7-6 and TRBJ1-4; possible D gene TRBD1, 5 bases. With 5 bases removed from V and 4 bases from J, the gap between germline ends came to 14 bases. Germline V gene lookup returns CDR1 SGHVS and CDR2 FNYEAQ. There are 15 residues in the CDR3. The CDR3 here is CASSPSTDVNEKLFF. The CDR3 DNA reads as TGTGCCAGCAGCCCATCGACAGATGTTAATGAAAAACTGTTTTTT.

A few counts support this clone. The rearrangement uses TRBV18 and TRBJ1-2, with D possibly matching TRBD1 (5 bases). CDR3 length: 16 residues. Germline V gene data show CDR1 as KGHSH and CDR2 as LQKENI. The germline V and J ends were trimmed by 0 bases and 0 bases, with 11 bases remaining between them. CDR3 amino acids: CASSPPPTGSNYGYTF. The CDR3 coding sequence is TGTGCCAGCTCACCACCCCCAACAGGATCTAACTATGGCTACACCTTC. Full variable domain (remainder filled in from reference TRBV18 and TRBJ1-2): NAGVMQNPRHLVRRRGQEARLRCSPMKGHSHVYWYRQLPEEGLKFMVYLQKENIIDESGMPKERFSAEFPKEGPSILRIQQVVRGDSAAYFCASSPPPTGSNYGYTFGSGTRLTVV.

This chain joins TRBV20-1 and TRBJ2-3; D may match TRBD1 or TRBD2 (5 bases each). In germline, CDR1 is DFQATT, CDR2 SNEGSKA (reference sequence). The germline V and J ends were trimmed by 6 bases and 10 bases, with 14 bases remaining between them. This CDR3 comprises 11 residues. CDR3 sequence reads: CSAEGRGPQYF. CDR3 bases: TGCAGTGCAGAGGGACGGGGACCGCAGTATTTT.

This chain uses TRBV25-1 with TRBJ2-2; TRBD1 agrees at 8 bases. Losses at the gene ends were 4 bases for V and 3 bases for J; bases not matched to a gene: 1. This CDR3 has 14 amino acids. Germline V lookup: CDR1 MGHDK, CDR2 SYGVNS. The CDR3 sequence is CASSAGGDTGELFF. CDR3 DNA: TGTGCCAGCAGTGCAGGGGGCGACACCGGGGAGCTGTTTTTT.

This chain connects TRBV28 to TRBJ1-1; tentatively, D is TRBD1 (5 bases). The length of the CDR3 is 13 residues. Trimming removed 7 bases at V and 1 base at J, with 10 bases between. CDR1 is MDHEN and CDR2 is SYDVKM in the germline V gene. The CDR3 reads CASTWGGNTEAFF. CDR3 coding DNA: TGTGCCAGCACCTGGGGGGGGAACACTGAAGCTTTCTTT.

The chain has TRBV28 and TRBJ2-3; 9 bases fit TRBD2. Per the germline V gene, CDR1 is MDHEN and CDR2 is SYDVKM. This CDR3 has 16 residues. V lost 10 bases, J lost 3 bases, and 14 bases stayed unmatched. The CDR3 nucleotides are TGTGCCACGTCCCCCCTCGGTAGCGGGAGTACAGATACGCAGTATTTT. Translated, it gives CATSPLGSGSTDTQYF.

The chain's CDR3 is CASSLINEQFF. CDR3 nucleotides: TGTGCCAGCAGCTTGATCAATGAGCAGTTCTTC. The J gene is TRBJ2-1, the V gene TRBV5-6; D unclear. CDR1 SGHDT and CDR2 YYEEEE come from the germline V gene. This CDR3 contains 11 residues. Trimming left V 1 base short and J 6 bases short, with 2 bases between.